A single sample gave rise to the 10 T cell receptor beta chains below, sequenced in a study of blood T cell repertoires in COVID-19. Some clones are missing from TCRdb's copy, which holds only in-frame ones; the method was immunoSEQ multiplex PCR. The data show roughly 350,000 clones, over 70% seen once. Sequencing was performed on peripheral blood. The receptors shown here come from a woman between 50 and 59 years old with COVID-19, enrolled during active disease.

The rearrangement links TRBV19 to TRBJ1-1, with D possibly matching TRBD1 (5 bases). Trimming stripped 5 bases from V and 5 bases from J, with 21 bases between. This CDR3 spans 16 amino acids. Germline V gene data show CDR1 as LNHDA and CDR2 as SQIVND (reference sequence). The chain's CDR3 is CASSGRDRVEGTEAFF. The DNA of the CDR3 is TGTGCCAGTAGTGGCCGAGATAGGGTGGAGGGGACTGAAGCTTTCTTT. Drawing the rest from reference TRBV19 and TRBJ1-1, the complete variable domain is DGGITQSPKYLFRKEGQNVTLSCEQNLNHDAMYWYRQDPGQGLRLIYYSQIVNDFQKGDIAEGYSVSREKKESFPLTVTSAQKNPTAFYLCASSGRDRVEGTEAFFGQGTRLTVV.

This chain joins TRBV3-1 (or the pseudogene TRBV3-2) and TRBJ1-6; 9 nucleotides match TRBD1. The CDR3 runs 19 residues. Losses at the gene ends were 2 bases for V and 6 bases for J; bases not matched to a gene: 14. Germline V gene lookup returns CDR1 LGHDT and CDR2 YNNKEL (reference sequence). CDR3 protein: CASSQLPQGARPTNSPLHF. The CDR3, as DNA: TGTGCCAGCAGCCAATTGCCACAGGGGGCTCGTCCAACTAATTCACCCCTCCACTTT.

The V gene is TRBV5-1, the J gene TRBJ1-4; maybe TRBD1 (5 bases). V was cut by 5 bases and J by 3 bases, with 11 bases left in between. Germline CDR1 SGHRS, CDR2 YFSETQ. The CDR3 runs to 14 residues. CDR3 coding DNA: TGCGCCAGCAGGGCAGGGTCTGCTAATGAAAAACTGTTTTTT. Its protein product is CASRAGSANEKLFF.

This chain connects TRBV5-4 to TRBJ1-3; D possibly corresponds to TRBD1 (5 bases). The V gene's germline CDR1 is SGHNT and CDR2 YYREEE (reference sequence). The CDR3 totals 14 residues. The ends were cut back, 4 bases at V and 4 bases at J, with 12 bases in the middle. Here the CDR3 reads CASSVQVEGNTIYF. CDR3 DNA sequence: TGTGCCAGCAGCGTACAGGTGGAGGGAAACACCATATATTTT.

This clone was detected only once. The J gene is TRBJ2-3, the V gene TRBV19; 9 nucleotides align to TRBD2. The CDR3 contains 18 residues. The V segment lost 4 bases and the J segment 6 bases; nucleotides outside the gene matches: 17. Germline values: CDR1 LNHDA, CDR2 SQIVND (reference sequence). In DNA form, the CDR3 reads TGTGCCAGTAGTAAAGTCTCCTTAGCGGGAGCTTTCACTGATACGCAGTATTTT. This translates into CASSKVSLAGAFTDTQYF.

The chain combines TRBV29-1 with TRBJ2-7; 14 bases align to TRBD2. The CDR3 is 16 amino acids. V lost 1 base and J lost 7; bases outside the gene matches: 9. Looked up from germline, CDR1 is SQVTM and CDR2 is ANQGSEA. This chain's CDR3 is CSVEAWGTSGSVEQYF. The DNA of the CDR3 is TGCAGCGTTGAAGCTTGGGGGACTAGCGGGAGCGTAGAGCAGTACTTC.

The rearrangement links TRBV19 to TRBJ2-1, with 7 bases matching TRBD2. With 3 bases clipped from V and 0 bases from J, the junction kept 2 bases outside the gene matches. Germline CDR1 is LNHDA and CDR2 is SQIVND (reference sequence). The CDR3 extends over 15 amino acids. The CDR3 spells CASSIIAGSYNEQFF. The DNA of the CDR3 is TGTGCCAGTAGTATTATAGCGGGCTCCTACAATGAGCAGTTCTTC.

V gene TRBV5-1 combines with J gene TRBJ1-1; 9 positions match TRBD1. Trimming took 7 bases from V and 0 from J; bases not matched to a gene: 4. Germline CDR1 SGHRS, CDR2 YFSETQ. CDR3 length: 14 amino acids. CDR3 sequence: CASHRTGVNTEAFF. In DNA form, the CDR3 reads TGCGCCAGCCATCGGACAGGGGTGAACACTGAAGCTTTCTTT.

There are a few counts of this clone. The chain has TRBV7-2 and TRBJ1-5; TRBD1 matches 9 bases. Trimming removed 3 bases from V and 1 base from J; junction bases left unmatched: 4. In germline, CDR1 is SGHTA, CDR2 FQGNSA. This CDR3 comprises 16 residues. The CDR3 sequence: CASSFTGTGSNQPQHF. As DNA, the CDR3 is TGTGCCAGCAGCTTTACCGGGACAGGGAGCAATCAGCCCCAGCATTTT.

The chain uses TRBV9 and TRBJ2-2, with D possibly being TRBD1 (6 bases). CDR3 size: 18 residues. Germline-derived CDR1 and CDR2 are SGDLS and YYNGEE. Trimming stripped 0 bases from V and 4 bases from J, with 19 bases between. The CDR3 DNA reads TGTGCCAGCAGCGTAGCGAGACAGGTTGTGGGGACCACCGGGGAGCTGTTTTTT. Its protein product is CASSVARQVVGTTGELFF.